This TCR beta chain derives from a study of beta chain features in type 1 diabetes. This clone was seen a handful of times. Antigen unknown. Findings of the study overall: Significant though moderate, a shortening of TCRB CDR3s appeared in all four CD4+ subsets of Type 1 diabetes patients.

The V gene's germline CDR1 is MNHEY and CDR2 SMNVEV (reference sequence). This CDR3 comprises 15 residues. The V gene lost 0 bases and the J gene lost 3 bases, with 11 bases spanning the gap. Reverse transcribing all isolated RNA meant expressed TCRB transcripts were sequenced. The data were produced by immunoSEQ multiplex PCR, yet TCRdb's version contains in-frame clones alone and is incomplete. The table records around 690,000 clones, 9.5% to 15% of them present only once. Sequencing was done on a sample of naive CD4+ T cells from blood. This TCR was recovered from a young man with type 1 diabetes. The V call is TRBV27, the J call TRBJ1-1; the D is unclear. The CDR3 protein is CASSLSWIEDTEAFF. The CDR3 DNA follows: TGTGCCAGCAGTTTATCATGGATTGAGGACACTGAAGCTTTCTTT.